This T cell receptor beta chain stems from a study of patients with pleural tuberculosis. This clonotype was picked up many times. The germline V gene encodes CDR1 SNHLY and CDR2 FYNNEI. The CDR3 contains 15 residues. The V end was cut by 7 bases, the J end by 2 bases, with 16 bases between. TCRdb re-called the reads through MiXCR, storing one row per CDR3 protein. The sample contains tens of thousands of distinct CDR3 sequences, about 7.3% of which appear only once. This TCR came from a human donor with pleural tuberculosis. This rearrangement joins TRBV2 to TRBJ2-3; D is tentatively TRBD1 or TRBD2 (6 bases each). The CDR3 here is CASTAGQLLTDTQYF. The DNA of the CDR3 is TGTGCCAGCACTGCGGGACAACTACTCACAGATACGCAGTATTTT. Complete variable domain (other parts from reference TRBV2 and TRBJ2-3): EPEVTQTPSHQVTQMGQEVILRCVPISNHLYFYWYRQILGQKVEFLVSFYNNEISEKSEIFDDQFSVERPDGSNFTLKIRSTKLEDSAMYFCASTAGQLLTDTQYFGPGTRLTVL.